This T cell receptor (beta chain) is drawn from a study of shared clonotypes between healthy human individuals. This table comes from immunoSEQ multiplex PCR, and its TCRdb copy is limited to in-frame clones, with some not included. This sample yields approximately 2.5 million clones, of which 93% are seen a single time; 0.36% belongs to the top ten. Trimming removed 8 bases from V and 10 bases from J; junction bases left unmatched: 9. The length of the CDR3 is 13 residues. Germline-derived CDR1 and CDR2 are SGHNT and YYREEE (reference sequence). The origin of this receptor is a man aged 18-30 years in good health. Some clones in this sample may be carry-over from other donors' samples. The chain links TRBV5-4 to TRBJ2-1, with 10 positions matching TRBD2. The specimen was naive CD4+ T cells from PBMCs. Subset of the sample: CD45RA+ positively selected. The CDR3 DNA reads as TGTGCCAGTAGAACTAGCGGGACCGCGGAGCAGTTCTTC. It codes for CASRTSGTAEQFF.